The TCR beta chain under discussion was sequenced for a study of cytomegalovirus exposure and HLA in healthy donors. The PCR ran on 60 Vbeta and 13 Jbeta primers. Only in-frame clones appear in the TCRdb table, and some are missing; sequencing was by immunoSEQ multiplex PCR. This sample yields under 200,000 clones, of which approximately 71% are seen a single time; around 4.6% belongs to the top ten. CDR1 SGHVS and CDR2 FQNEAQ come from the germline V gene. This CDR3 spans 16 amino acids. Trimming pared 2 bases from V and 4 bases from J, leaving 17 bases between. This clonotype originated in a male donor in good health and CMV-seronegative. J is TRBJ1-2 and V is TRBV7-8; D may be TRBD1 (5 bases). Sequenced sample: PBMCs. CDR3 protein: CASSLRTGDYSYGYTF. The CDR3 bases are TGTGCCAGCAGCTTAAGAACGGGGGATTACAGCTATGGCTACACCTTC.